Described below is a single T cell receptor beta chain sequence and its context. Deletions cut 3 bases from V and 1 base from J, with 8 bases between. From germline, CDR1 is SGHDT and CDR2 YYEEEE. There are 13 residues in the CDR3. The assay was immunoSEQ multiplex PCR, and TCRdb's table has in-frame clones only and misses some. The data hold 64,000 or so clones, with around 96% observed a single time. The data derive from a study of T cell changes during pregnancy in multiple sclerosis. The TCR originated in a female donor with multiple sclerosis, enrolled in a pregnancy study. The sample here was CD8+ T cells from peripheral blood mononuclear cells, taken after pregnancy. J is TRBJ2-7 and V is TRBV5-6; TRBD2 might be the D (6 bases). This chain's CDR3 is CASSSGTSYEQYF. Written as DNA, the CDR3 is TGTGCCAGCAGCTCCGGGACTTCCTACGAGCAGTACTTC.